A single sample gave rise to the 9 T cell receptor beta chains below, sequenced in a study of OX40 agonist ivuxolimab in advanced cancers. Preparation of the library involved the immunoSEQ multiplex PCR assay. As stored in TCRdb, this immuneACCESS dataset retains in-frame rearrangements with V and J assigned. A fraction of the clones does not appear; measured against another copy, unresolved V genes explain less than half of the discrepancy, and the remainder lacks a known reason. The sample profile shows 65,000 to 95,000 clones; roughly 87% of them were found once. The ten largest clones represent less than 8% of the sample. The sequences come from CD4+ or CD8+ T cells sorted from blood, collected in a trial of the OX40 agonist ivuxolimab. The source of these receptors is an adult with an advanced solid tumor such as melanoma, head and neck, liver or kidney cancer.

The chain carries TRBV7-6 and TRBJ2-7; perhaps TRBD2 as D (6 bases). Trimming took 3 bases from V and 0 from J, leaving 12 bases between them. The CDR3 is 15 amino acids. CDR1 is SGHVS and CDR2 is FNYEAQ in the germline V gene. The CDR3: CASSLASESSYEQYF. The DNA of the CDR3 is TGTGCCAGCAGCTTGGCTAGCGAGAGCTCCTACGAGCAGTACTTC. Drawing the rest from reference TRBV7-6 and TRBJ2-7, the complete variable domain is GAGVSQSPRYKVTKRGQDVALRCDPISGHVSLYWYRQALGQGPEFLTYFNYEAQQDKSGLPNDRFSAERPEGSISTLTIQRTEQRDSAMYRCASSLASESSYEQYFGPGTRLTVT.

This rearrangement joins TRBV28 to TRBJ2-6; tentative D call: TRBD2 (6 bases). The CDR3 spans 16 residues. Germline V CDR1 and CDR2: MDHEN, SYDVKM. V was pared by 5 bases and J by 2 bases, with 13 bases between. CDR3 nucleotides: TGTGCCAGCAGTCCTCGTCGGGGGACTGGGGCCAACGTCCTGACTTTC. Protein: CASSPRRGTGANVLTF.

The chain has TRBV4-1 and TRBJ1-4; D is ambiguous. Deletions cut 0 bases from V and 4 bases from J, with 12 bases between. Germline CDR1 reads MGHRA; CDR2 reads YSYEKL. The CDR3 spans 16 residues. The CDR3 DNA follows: TGCGCCAGCAGCCAAGATTCGGGGAACTATAATGAAAAACTGTTTTTT. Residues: CASSQDSGNYNEKLFF.

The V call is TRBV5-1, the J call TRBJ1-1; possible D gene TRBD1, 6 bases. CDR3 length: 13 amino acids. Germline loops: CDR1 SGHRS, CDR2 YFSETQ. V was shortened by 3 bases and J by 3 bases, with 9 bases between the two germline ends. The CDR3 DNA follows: TGCGCCAGCAGCTCCGGACAGTACACTGAAGCTTTCTTT. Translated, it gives CASSSGQYTEAFF.

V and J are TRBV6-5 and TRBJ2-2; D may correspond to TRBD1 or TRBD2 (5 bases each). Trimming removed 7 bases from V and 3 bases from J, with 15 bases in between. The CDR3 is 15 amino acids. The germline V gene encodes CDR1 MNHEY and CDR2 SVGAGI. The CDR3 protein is CASTKRDADTGELFF. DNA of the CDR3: TGTGCCAGCACAAAAAGGGACGCGGACACCGGGGAGCTGTTTTTT.

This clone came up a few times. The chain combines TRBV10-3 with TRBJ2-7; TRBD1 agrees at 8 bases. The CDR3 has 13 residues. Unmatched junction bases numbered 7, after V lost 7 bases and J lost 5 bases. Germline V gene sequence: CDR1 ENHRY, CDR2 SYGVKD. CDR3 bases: TGTGCCATCATGATGGCAGGGGGCAACGAGCAGTACTTC. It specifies CAIMMAGGNEQYF.

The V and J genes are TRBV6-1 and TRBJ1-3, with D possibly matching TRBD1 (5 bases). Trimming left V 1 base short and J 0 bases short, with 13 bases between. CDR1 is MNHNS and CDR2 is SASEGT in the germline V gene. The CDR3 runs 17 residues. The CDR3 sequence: CASSEERTRSSGNTIYF. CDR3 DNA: TGTGCCAGCAGTGAAGAGCGGACACGGAGCTCTGGAAACACCATATATTTT.

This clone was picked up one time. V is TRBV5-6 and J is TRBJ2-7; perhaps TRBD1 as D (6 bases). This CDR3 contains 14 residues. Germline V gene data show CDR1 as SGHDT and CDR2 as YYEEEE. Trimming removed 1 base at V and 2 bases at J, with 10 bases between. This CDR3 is CASSLYRAPYEQYF. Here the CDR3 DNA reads TGTGCCAGCAGCTTGTACAGGGCCCCCTACGAGCAGTACTTC. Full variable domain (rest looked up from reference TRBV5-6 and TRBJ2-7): DAGVTQSPTHLIKTRGQQVTLRCSPKSGHDTVSWYQQALGQGPQFIFQYYEEEERQRGNFPDRFSGHQFPNYSSELNVNALLLGDSALYLCASSLYRAPYEQYFGPGTRLTVT.

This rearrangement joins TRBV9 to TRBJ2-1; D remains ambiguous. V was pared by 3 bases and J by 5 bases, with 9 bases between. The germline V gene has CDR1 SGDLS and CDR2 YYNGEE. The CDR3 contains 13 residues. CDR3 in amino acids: CASSALHNNEQFF. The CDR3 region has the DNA TGTGCCAGCAGCGCTCTACACAACAATGAGCAGTTCTTC. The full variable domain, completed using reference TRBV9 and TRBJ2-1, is DSGVTQTPKHLITATGQRVTLRCSPRSGDLSVYWYQQSLDQGLQFLIQYYNGEERAKGNILERFSAQQFPDLHSELNLSSLELGDSALYFCASSALHNNEQFFGPGTRLTVL.